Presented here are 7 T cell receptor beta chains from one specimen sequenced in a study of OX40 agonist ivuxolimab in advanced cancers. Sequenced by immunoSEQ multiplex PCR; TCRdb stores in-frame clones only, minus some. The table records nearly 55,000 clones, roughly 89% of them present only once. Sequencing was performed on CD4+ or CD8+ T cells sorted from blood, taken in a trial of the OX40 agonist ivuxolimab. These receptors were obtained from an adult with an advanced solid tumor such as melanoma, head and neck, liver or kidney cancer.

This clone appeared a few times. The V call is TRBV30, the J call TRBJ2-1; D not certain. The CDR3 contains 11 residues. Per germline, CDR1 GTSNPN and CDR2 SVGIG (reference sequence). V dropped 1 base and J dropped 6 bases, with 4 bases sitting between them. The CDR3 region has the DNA TGTGCCTGGAGTGGGGGCAATGAGCAGTTCTTC. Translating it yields CAWSGGNEQFF.

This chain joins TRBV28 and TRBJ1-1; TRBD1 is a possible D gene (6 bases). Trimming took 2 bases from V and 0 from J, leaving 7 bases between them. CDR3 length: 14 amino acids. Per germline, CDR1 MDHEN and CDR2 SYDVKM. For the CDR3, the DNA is TGTGCCAGCAGTTTAGGACAGATGAACACTGAAGCTTTCTTT. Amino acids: CASSLGQMNTEAFF.

This CDR3 reads CASSQTGEAGYTF. The CDR3 coding sequence is TGTGCCAGCAGCCAGACAGGGGAAGCCGGCTACACCTTC. The chain recombines TRBV4-2 with TRBJ1-2, with 8 bases lining up with TRBD1. The trim removed 3 bases at V and 8 bases at J, leaving 5 bases unmatched. Per germline, CDR1 LGHNA and CDR2 YNFKEQ. CDR3 length: 13 residues.

The CDR3 reads CASSPRDRNTGELFF. The DNA of the CDR3 is TGTGCCAGCTCACCACGGGACAGGAACACCGGGGAGCTGTTTTTT. The V call is TRBV18, the J call TRBJ2-2; TRBD1 matches 7 bases. CDR1 and CDR2 from the germline V gene are KGHSH and LQKENI. V gave up 1 base and J gave up 1 base; unmatched junction bases: 0. This CDR3 has 15 amino acids.

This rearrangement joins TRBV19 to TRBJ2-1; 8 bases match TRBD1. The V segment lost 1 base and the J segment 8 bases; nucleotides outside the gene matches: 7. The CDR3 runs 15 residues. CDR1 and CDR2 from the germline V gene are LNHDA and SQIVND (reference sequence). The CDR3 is CASSIAGQASYEQFF. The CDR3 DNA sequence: TGTGCCAGTAGTATAGCGGGACAGGCGTCCTATGAGCAGTTCTTC.

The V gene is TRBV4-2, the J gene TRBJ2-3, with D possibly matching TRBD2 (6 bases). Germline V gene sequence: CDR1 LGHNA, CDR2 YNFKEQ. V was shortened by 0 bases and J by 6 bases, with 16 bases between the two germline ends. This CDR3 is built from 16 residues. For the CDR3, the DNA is TGTGCCAGCAGCCAAGATCGGACGGGAGTACACGATACGCAGTATTTT. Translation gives CASSQDRTGVHDTQYF.

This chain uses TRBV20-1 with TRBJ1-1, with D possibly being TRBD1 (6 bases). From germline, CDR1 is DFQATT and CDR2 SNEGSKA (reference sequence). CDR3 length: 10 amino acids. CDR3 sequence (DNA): TGCAGGGCACAGGGTCGAGAAGCTTTCTTT. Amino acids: CRAQGREAFF.